The 30 T cell receptor beta chains in this list originate from one sample, sequenced in a study of graft-versus-host responses after intestinal transplantation (dated by TCRdb to the early 2020s). This sample's time point label indicates: cells obtained before transplantation from donor or recipient. Receptors were amplified or captured by the immunoSEQ multiplex PCR assay. What TCRdb holds here is the immuneACCESS table cut down to in-frame rearrangements. Part of the clones is not present; checked against another copy, under half of the missing clones reflect an unresolved V gene, and the others are unexplained. Across this sample there are about 99,000 clones, with under 95% seen only once. Less than 1.5% of the sample rests with the top ten. These receptors lack a known antigen. The source material was unstimulated CD8+ T cells sorted from spleen or lymph node cells, sampled before intestinal transplant. Receptors were obtained from a human donor who received an intestinal transplant.

The CDR3 DNA follows: TGTGCCAGTAGTATAGGGGCAGGTCCCAATGAGCAGTTCTTC. It is translated as CASSIGAGPNEQFF. The chain uses TRBV19 and TRBJ2-1; D call uncertain. The CDR3 runs to 14 residues. Germline V gene sequence: CDR1 LNHDA, CDR2 SQIVND (reference sequence). Deletions cut 1 base from V and 6 bases from J, with 10 bases between.

The chain carries TRBV5-5 and TRBJ1-5, with D unresolved. The length of the CDR3 is 14 residues. CDR1 is SGHKS and CDR2 is YYEKEE in the germline V gene (reference sequence). V lost 3 bases and J 5 bases, leaving 12 bases between the germline ends. The CDR3 loop reads CASSSKSPDQPQHF. The CDR3 DNA reads as TGTGCCAGCAGCTCAAAGTCGCCAGATCAGCCCCAGCATTTT.

The rearrangement uses TRBV1 and TRBJ1-1. TRBV1 is designated a pseudogene. This CDR3 has 14 residues. Written as DNA, the CDR3 is TGCACCAGCAGCCAATCGGGAGGGAGTACTGAAGCTTTCTTT. It codes for CTSSQSGGSTEAFF.

V usage is TRBV27 and J usage is TRBJ1-4; TRBD1 matches 9 bases. V was clipped by 6 bases and J by 8 bases; unmatched bases: 7. CDR1 is MNHEY, CDR2 SMNVEV, per germline (reference sequence). The CDR3 spans 14 residues. The CDR3 DNA reads TGTGCCAGCAGCAAGACAGGGGGAGTAGAAAAACTGTTTTTT. Residues: CASSKTGGVEKLFF.

V gene TRBV7-9 combines with J gene TRBJ2-7; tentatively, D is TRBD1 (7 bases). The CDR3 is 15 residues long. Looked up from germline, CDR1 is SEHNR and CDR2 is FQNEAQ (reference sequence). Trimming cost V 5 bases and J 0 bases, with 14 bases left between them. The CDR3: CASSPAGGSSYEQYF. The CDR3, as DNA: TGTGCCAGCAGCCCAGCAGGGGGGAGCTCCTACGAGCAGTACTTC.

The chain has TRBV30 and TRBJ2-3; possibly TRBD2 for D (6 bases). The CDR3 loop spans 14 amino acids. Trimming removed 4 bases from V and 1 base from J, with 12 bases in between. Germline CDR1 is GTSNPN and CDR2 is SVGIG (reference sequence). CDR3 DNA: TGTGCCTGGATTCCGGGGGACCGCACAGATACGCAGTATTTT. Protein: CAWIPGDRTDTQYF.

The V call is TRBV23-1, the J call TRBJ2-7; 8 bases match TRBD2. TRBV23-1 is treated as an ORF (open reading frame) with a function not yet certain. V lost 1 base to trimming and J lost 3 bases; unmatched junction nucleotides: 5. This CDR3 contains 15 residues. The CDR3 DNA sequence: TGCGCCAGCAGTCAATGGACGGCGGGAGGCTACGAGCAGTACTTC. Its translation is CASSQWTAGGYEQYF.

A note on this clone: Other nucleotide sequences from this sample produce the same CDR3. The rearrangement links TRBV5-1 to TRBJ2-7; D remains unclear. V dropped 0 bases and J dropped 4 bases, with 8 bases sitting between them. The CDR3 sequence is 13 residues long. Germline values: CDR1 SGHRS, CDR2 YFSETQ. CDR3 nucleotide sequence: TGCGCCAGCAGCTTGGCCGTTGGTTACGAGCAGTACTTC. Translating gives CASSLAVGYEQYF. The full variable domain, rest sourced from reference TRBV5-1 and TRBJ2-7, is KAGVTQTPRYLIKTRGQQVTLSCSPISGHRSVSWYQQTPGQGLQFLFEYFSETQRNKGNFPGRFSGRQFSNSRSEMNVSTLELGDSALYLCASSLAVGYEQYFGPGTRLTVT.

V usage is TRBV4-1 and J usage is TRBJ1-6, with 8 nucleotides matching TRBD1. CDR1 MGHRA and CDR2 YSYEKL come from the germline V gene. J gave up 7 bases and V 1 base, and 6 bases lay outside the gene matches. This CDR3 has 16 amino acids. The CDR3 loop reads CASSQGTGFGNSPLHF. CDR3 coding DNA: TGCGCCAGCAGCCAAGGGACAGGGTTTGGGAATTCACCCCTCCACTTT.

This clone was seen a handful of times. The CDR3 DNA sequence: TGTGCCATCAGACTTAAAGGGGGGCCTGAAGCTTTCTTT. As protein: CAIRLKGGPEAFF. The chain couples TRBV10-3 to TRBJ1-1; the D gene is possibly TRBD1 (6 bases). CDR1 ENHRY and CDR2 SYGVKD come from the germline V gene. Trimming removed 6 bases at V and 6 bases at J, with 14 bases between. The CDR3 is made up of 13 amino acids.

The V call is TRBV9, the J call TRBJ2-3; 10 bases are a match to TRBD2. Germline CDR1 is SGDLS and CDR2 is YYNGEE. This CDR3 spans 17 amino acids. Losses at the gene ends were 4 bases for V and 2 bases for J; bases not matched to a gene: 10. CDR3 DNA sequence: TGTGCCAGCAGCCTTAGTAGGAGCGGGGGGGCCACAGATACGCAGTATTTT. Amino acids: CASSLSRSGGATDTQYF.

V is TRBV4-1 and J is TRBJ2-7; no firm D call. Germline lookup yields CDR1 MGHRA and CDR2 YSYEKL. Trimming pared 2 bases from V and 1 base from J, leaving 9 bases between. The CDR3 contains 14 residues. CDR3 bases: TGCGCCAGCAGCCAAACACTGGGTTCCTACGAGCAGTACTTC. The encoded protein is CASSQTLGSYEQYF.

The V gene is TRBV6-4, the J gene TRBJ2-1; a weak D match, TRBD2 (6 bases). This CDR3 spans 12 amino acids. Germline loops: CDR1 MRHNA, CDR2 SNTAGT. The V gene lost 8 bases and the J gene lost 10 bases, with 15 bases spanning the gap. The CDR3 coding sequence is TGTGCCAGCGGCTCCGAAGGAGGGGAGCAGTTCTTC. Protein: CASGSEGGEQFF.

The V and J genes are TRBV2 and TRBJ2-1; perhaps TRBD2 as D (5 bases). Germline loops: CDR1 SNHLY, CDR2 FYNNEI. CDR3 length: 16 residues. The ends were cut back, 4 bases at V and 2 bases at J, with 15 bases in the middle. The CDR3 loop is CASSGSLGGTYNEQFF. The CDR3 DNA follows: TGTGCCAGCAGTGGAAGCCTAGGAGGAACCTACAATGAGCAGTTCTTC. Drawing the rest from reference TRBV2 and TRBJ2-1, the complete variable domain is EPEVTQTPSHQVTQMGQEVILRCVPISNHLYFYWYRQILGQKVEFLVSFYNNEISEKSEIFDDQFSVERPDGSNFTLKIRSTKLEDSAMYFCASSGSLGGTYNEQFFGPGTRLTVL.

This clone was observed once. This chain links TRBV30 with TRBJ2-2; D may be TRBD1 (6 bases). CDR1 is GTSNPN, CDR2 SVGIG, per germline (reference sequence). This CDR3 comprises 14 residues. V was cut by 5 bases and J by 2 bases, with 12 bases left in between. This CDR3 is CAWSGTLNTGELFF. CDR3 coding DNA: TGTGCCTGGTCCGGGACACTAAACACCGGGGAGCTGTTTTTT.

The chain employs TRBV4-2 and TRBJ2-1; 11 bases agree with TRBD2. CDR1 is LGHNA and CDR2 is YNFKEQ in the germline V gene. The CDR3 length is 16 residues. Trimming cost V 2 bases and J 15 bases; bases outside gene matches: 15. As DNA, the CDR3 is TGTGCCAGCAGCCAACCCCTGGCTAGCGGGGGGCTTAAGGTGTTCTTC. Translating gives CASSQPLASGGLKVFF.

The rearrangement links TRBV7-9 to TRBJ2-1; 9 bases line up with TRBD2. Germline lookup yields CDR1 SEHNR and CDR2 FQNEAQ (reference sequence). The CDR3 totals 15 residues. V lost 4 bases to trimming and J lost 2 bases; unmatched junction nucleotides: 3. The CDR3: CASSSGLAPYNEQFF. CDR3 DNA: TGTGCCAGCAGCTCGGGACTAGCCCCCTACAATGAGCAGTTCTTC.

This sequence joins TRBV25-1 and TRBJ2-3, with unresolved D. V was clipped by 6 bases and J by 0 bases, with 7 bases between them. Germline CDR1 and CDR2: MGHDK and SYGVNS. The length of the CDR3 is 13 residues. CDR3 region: CASRGGSTDTQYF. The CDR3, as DNA: TGTGCCAGCAGAGGCGGAAGCACAGATACGCAGTATTTT. Based on the CDR3 plus reference TRBV25-1 and TRBJ2-3, the full variable domain is EADIYQTPRYLVIGTGKKITLECSQTMGHDKMYWYQQDPGMELHLIHYSYGVNSTEKGDLSSESTVSRIRTEHFPLTLESARPSHTSQYLCASRGGSTDTQYFGPGTRLTVL.

This chain joins TRBV29-1 and TRBJ1-6; 7 bases align to TRBD1. The trim removed 0 bases at V and 14 bases at J, leaving 4 bases unmatched. From germline, CDR1 is SQVTM and CDR2 ANQGSEA. There are 12 residues in the CDR3. Written as DNA, the CDR3 is TGCAGCGTTGAAGAATGGGACAGCACCCTCCACTTT. Its protein is CSVEEWDSTLHF.

CDR3 protein: CASSQIDLQGGSYGYTF. The CDR3 region has the DNA TGTGCCAGCAGCCAGATCGATCTCCAGGGAGGAAGCTATGGCTACACCTTC. The rearrangement links TRBV7-9 to TRBJ1-2; D perhaps matches TRBD1 (5 bases). Germline V gives CDR1 SEHNR, CDR2 FQNEAQ (reference sequence). V dropped 5 bases and J dropped 4 bases, with 23 bases sitting between them. CDR3 length: 17 amino acids.

The rearrangement joins TRBV6-1 to TRBJ2-1; 8 bases agree with TRBD2. Per the germline V gene, CDR1 is MNHNS and CDR2 is SASEGT. The CDR3 covers 18 residues. V gave up 0 bases and J gave up 4 bases; unmatched junction bases: 11. The CDR3 DNA reads TGTGCCAGCAGTGAAGCATGGTCCGGCGGGGGGCGATACAATGAGCAGTTCTTC. This sequence encodes CASSEAWSGGGRYNEQFF.

The gene calls are TRBV27 and TRBJ1-1; no clear D gene. The V and J ends lost 2 bases and 10 bases respectively, with 14 bases between them. The CDR3 covers 13 residues. Germline CDR1 reads MNHEY; CDR2 reads SMNVEV (reference sequence). CDR3 residues: CASSLAEGKGAFF. The CDR3 nucleotides read TGTGCCAGCAGTTTAGCGGAGGGAAAAGGAGCTTTCTTT.

Worth noting for this clone: Other nucleotide sequences from this sample produce the same CDR3. V is TRBV9 and J is TRBJ1-5; no reliable D call. This CDR3 is built from 13 residues. Trimming left V 0 bases short and J 1 base short, with 2 bases between. Per germline, CDR1 SGDLS and CDR2 YYNGEE. This CDR3 is CASSVGSNQPQHF. CDR3 bases: TGTGCCAGCAGCGTAGGAAGCAATCAGCCCCAGCATTTT.

The rearrangement links TRBV7-9 to TRBJ1-1; D is uncertain. Germline-derived CDR1 and CDR2 are SEHNR and FQNEAQ (reference sequence). V lost 1 base and J lost 0, with 9 bases in between. The CDR3 has 15 residues. CDR3 sequence reads: CASSLVARVNTEAFF. CDR3 DNA: TGTGCCAGCAGCTTAGTGGCCCGCGTGAACACTGAAGCTTTCTTT.

The V call is TRBV6-6, the J call TRBJ2-1; D is unclear. The V gene's germline CDR1 is MNHNY and CDR2 SVGAGI (reference sequence). V lost 0 bases to trimming and J lost 6 bases, with 9 bases between them. CDR3 length equals 14 residues. The CDR3 loop is CASSYSDGSNEQFF. The DNA for the CDR3 is TGTGCCAGCAGTTACTCGGATGGCAGCAATGAGCAGTTCTTC.

The rearrangement uses TRBV7-2 and TRBJ2-2, with TRBD2 as a possible D gene (5 bases). The CDR3 has 17 residues. CDR1 and CDR2 (germline): SGHTA, FQGNSA. Trimming cost V 2 bases and J 1 base, with 14 bases left between them. CDR3 nucleotide sequence: TGTGCCAGCAGCTTAACCCTGGCCAGCGGGAACACCGGGGAGCTGTTTTTT. This translates into CASSLTLASGNTGELFF.

The chain employs TRBV18 and TRBJ2-1, with D uncertain. Trimming took 8 bases from V and 2 from J, leaving 16 bases between them. The V gene's germline CDR1 is KGHSH and CDR2 LQKENI. The CDR3 runs 15 residues. CDR3 in DNA: TGTGCCAGCACAGAGACCGATTCGCCCTACAATGAGCAGTTCTTC. Residues: CASTETDSPYNEQFF.

The rearrangement joins TRBV6-1 to TRBJ1-1, with D possibly TRBD1 on 5 matching bases. The V end lost 7 bases, the J end lost 1 base, and 13 bases lay between the germline ends. Germline V lookup: CDR1 MNHNS, CDR2 SASEGT. CDR3 length equals 14 residues. The CDR3 loop is CASNHYQGNTEAFF. The DNA of the CDR3 is TGTGCCAGCAACCACTACCAGGGGAACACTGAAGCTTTCTTT.

The rearrangement uses TRBV6-1 and TRBJ2-1; TRBD2 aligns across 10 bases. The CDR3 contains 16 residues. Germline lookup yields CDR1 MNHNS and CDR2 SASEGT. The V gene end was trimmed by 1 base and the J gene end by 4 bases; junction bases not matched to a gene: 4. CDR3 nucleotides: TGTGCCAGCAGTGAAGGTCTAGCGGGGGTTTACAATGAGCAGTTCTTC. Amino acids: CASSEGLAGVYNEQFF.

The rearrangement uses TRBV27 and TRBJ2-7; 8 positions agree with TRBD1. This CDR3 spans 15 amino acids. V dropped 5 bases and J dropped 3; count of bases not matched to a gene: 9. CDR1 and CDR2 (germline): MNHEY, SMNVEV (reference sequence). The DNA of the CDR3 is TGTGCCAGCAGTCTGACAGGGGCGAACGACTACGAGCAGTACTTC. This encodes CASSLTGANDYEQYF.